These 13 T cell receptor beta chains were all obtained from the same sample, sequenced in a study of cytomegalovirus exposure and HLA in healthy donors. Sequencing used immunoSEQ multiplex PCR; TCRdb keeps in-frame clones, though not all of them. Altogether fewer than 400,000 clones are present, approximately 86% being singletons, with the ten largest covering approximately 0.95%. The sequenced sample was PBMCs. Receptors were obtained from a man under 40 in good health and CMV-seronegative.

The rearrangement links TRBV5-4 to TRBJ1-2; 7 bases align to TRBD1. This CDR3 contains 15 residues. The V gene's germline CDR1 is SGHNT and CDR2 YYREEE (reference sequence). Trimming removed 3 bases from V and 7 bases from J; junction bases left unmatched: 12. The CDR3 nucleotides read TGTGCCAGCAGCTCCCCGGGACAGAAAACGGGTGGCTACACCTTC. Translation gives CASSSPGQKTGGYTF.

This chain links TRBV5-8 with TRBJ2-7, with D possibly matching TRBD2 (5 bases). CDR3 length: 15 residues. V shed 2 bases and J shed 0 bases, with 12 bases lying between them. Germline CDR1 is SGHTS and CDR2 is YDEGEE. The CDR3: CASSLGLMSSYEQYF. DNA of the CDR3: TGTGCCAGCAGCTTAGGACTGATGAGCTCCTACGAGCAGTACTTC.

The CDR3 protein is CASSLTVDDGYTF. CDR3 nucleotide sequence: TGTGCCAGCAGCCTAACAGTCGATGATGGCTACACCTTC. The chain has TRBV14 and TRBJ1-2; D call uncertain. This CDR3 is 13 amino acids long. The germline V gene has CDR1 SGHDN and CDR2 FVKESK. Trimming took 4 bases from V and 6 from J, leaving 12 bases between them.

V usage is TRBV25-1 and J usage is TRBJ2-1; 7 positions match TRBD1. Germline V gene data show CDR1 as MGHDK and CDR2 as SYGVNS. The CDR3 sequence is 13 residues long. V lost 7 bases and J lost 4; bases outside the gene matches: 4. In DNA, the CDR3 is TGTGCCAGCACCGGGACAGCGTACAATGAGCAGTTCTTC. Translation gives CASTGTAYNEQFF.

The DNA of the CDR3 is TGTGCCAGCAGACCCGCTAACTCCTACGAGCAGTACTTC. Translated: CASRPANSYEQYF. V and J are TRBV27 and TRBJ2-7, with no clear D. This CDR3 is 13 amino acids long. Trimming cost V 6 bases and J 0 bases, with 9 bases left between them. Germline V gene lookup returns CDR1 MNHEY and CDR2 SMNVEV (reference sequence).

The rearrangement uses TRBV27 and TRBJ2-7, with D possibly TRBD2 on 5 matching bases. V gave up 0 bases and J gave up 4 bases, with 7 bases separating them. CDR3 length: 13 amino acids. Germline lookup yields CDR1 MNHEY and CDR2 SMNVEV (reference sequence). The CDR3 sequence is CASSLSRDYEQYF. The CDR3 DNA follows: TGTGCCAGCAGTTTATCCCGGGATTACGAGCAGTACTTC.

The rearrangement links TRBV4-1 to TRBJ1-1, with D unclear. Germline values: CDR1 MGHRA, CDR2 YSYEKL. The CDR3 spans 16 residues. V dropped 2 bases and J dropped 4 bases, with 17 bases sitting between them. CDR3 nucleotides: TGCGCCAGCAGCCAACTGGTAGTTGCATCGGGCACTGAAGCTTTCTTT. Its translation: CASSQLVVASGTEAFF.

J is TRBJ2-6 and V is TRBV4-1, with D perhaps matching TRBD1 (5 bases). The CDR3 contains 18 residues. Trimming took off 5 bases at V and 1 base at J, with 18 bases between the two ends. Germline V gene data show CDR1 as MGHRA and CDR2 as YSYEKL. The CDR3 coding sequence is TGCGCCAGCAGCGAGAGAGGTGGCAGGGTTTCTGGGGCCAACGTCCTGACTTTC. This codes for CASSERGGRVSGANVLTF.

The CDR3 DNA follows: TGTGCCAGCAGTGAGACGCGGAGTACCATATATTTT. Translating gives CASSETRSTIYF. The rearrangement joins TRBV6-1 to TRBJ1-3, with D hard to call. This CDR3 has 12 amino acids. From germline, CDR1 is MNHNS and CDR2 SASEGT. V gave up 3 bases and J gave up 10 bases, with 10 bases separating them.

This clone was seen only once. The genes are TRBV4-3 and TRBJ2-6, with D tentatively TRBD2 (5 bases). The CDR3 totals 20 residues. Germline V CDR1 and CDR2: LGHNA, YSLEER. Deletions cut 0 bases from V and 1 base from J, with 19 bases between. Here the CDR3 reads CASSQEKGRLASSGANVLTF. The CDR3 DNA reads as TGCGCCAGCAGCCAAGAAAAGGGTCGATTAGCGTCTTCTGGGGCCAACGTCCTGACTTTC.

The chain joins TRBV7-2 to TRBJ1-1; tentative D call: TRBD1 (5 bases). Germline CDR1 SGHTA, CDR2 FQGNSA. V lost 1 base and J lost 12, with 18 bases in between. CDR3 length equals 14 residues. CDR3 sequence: CASSLVSGQGRSFF. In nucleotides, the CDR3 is TGTGCCAGCAGCTTAGTGTCGGGCCAGGGAAGATCTTTCTTT. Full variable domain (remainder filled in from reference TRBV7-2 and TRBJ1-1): GAGVSQSPSNKVTEKGKDVELRCDPISGHTALYWYRQSLGQGLEFLIYFQGNSAPDKSGLPSDRFSAERTGGSVSTLTIQRTQQEDSAVYLCASSLVSGQGRSFFGQGTRLTVV.

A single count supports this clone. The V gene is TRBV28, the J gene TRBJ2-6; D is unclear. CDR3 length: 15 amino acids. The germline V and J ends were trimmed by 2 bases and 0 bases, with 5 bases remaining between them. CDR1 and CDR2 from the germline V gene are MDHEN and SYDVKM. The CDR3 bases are TGTGCCAGCAGTTTACATGTCTCTGGGGCCAACGTCCTGACTTTC. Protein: CASSLHVSGANVLTF.

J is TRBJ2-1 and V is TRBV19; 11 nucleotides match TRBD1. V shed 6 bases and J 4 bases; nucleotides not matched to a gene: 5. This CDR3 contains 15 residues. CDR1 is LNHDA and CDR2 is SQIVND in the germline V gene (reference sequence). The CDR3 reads CASSRTGGMYNEQFF. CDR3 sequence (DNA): TGTGCCAGTAGCCGGACAGGGGGCATGTACAATGAGCAGTTCTTC.